Listed below are T cell receptor beta chains from one sample, sequenced in a study of blood T cells in healthy people across ages. TCRdb passed the 5' RACE reads through MiXCR, listing each CDR3 protein once. This sample has more than 900,000 distinct CDR3 sequences, with 25% found just once. The same data also went into a second study, on T cells of mothers and their children.

Sequenced material: blood. These receptors were taken from a girl under 10 years old in good health. Each CDR3 is given with its conserved first and last residue. D genes are given only for firm matches. Clone size, where shown, is once, few, many, or a class for clones that have expanded.

size,V,D,J,CDR3,DNA
NA,TRBV5-4,TRBD2,TRBJ2-7,CASSLAPREGLYEQYF,TGTGCCAGCAGCTTGGCCCCCAGGGAGGGGCTCTACGAGCAGTACTTC
few,TRBV29-1,TRBD1,TRBJ2-2,CSVTEGASGELFF,TGCAGCGTTACTGAGGGGGCCAGCGGGGAGCTGTTTTTT
NA,TRBV4-1,TRBD1,TRBJ2-2,CASSQNLRDSTGELFF,TGCGCCAGCAGCCAAAACCTTCGGGACAGCACCGGGGAGCTGTTTTTT
once,TRBV6-1,TRBD1,TRBJ2-7,CASSDYRDRGNHEQYF,TGTGCCAGCAGTGACTATAGGGACAGGGGGAACCACGAGCAGTACTTC
NA,TRBV7-9,NA,TRBJ2-5,CASSWPGAKEETQYF,TGTGCCAGCAGCTGGCCCGGGGCAAAAGAAGAGACCCAGTACTTC
NA,TRBV7-9,NA,TRBJ2-7,CASSWKSGDEQYF,TGTGCCAGCAGCTGGAAATCCGGAGACGAGCAGTACTTC
once,TRBV29-1,NA,TRBJ2-1,CSVEGLELNEQFF,TGCAGCGTTGAAGGGCTAGAATTAAATGAGCAGTTCTTC
NA,TRBV12-3/TRBV12-4,NA,TRBJ2-6,CASTLNLSGANVLTF,TGTGCCAGCACCCTGAACCTTTCTGGGGCCAACGTCCTGACTTTC
few,TRBV6-2/TRBV6-3,NA,TRBJ2-3,CASSYSSRDTQYF,TGTGCCAGCAGTTACTCCTCGAGAGATACGCAGTATTTT
NA,TRBV11-2,TRBD2,TRBJ2-7,CASSLAAGVSEQYF,TGTGCCAGCAGCTTAGCAGCGGGAGTCAGCGAGCAGTACTTC
few,TRBV19,TRBD1,TRBJ2-5,CASSMAPPGQGAETQYF,TGTGCCAGTAGTATGGCACCCCCGGGACAGGGGGCGGAGACCCAGTACTTC
NA,TRBV14,NA,TRBJ2-7,CASSPISSDPNSYEQYF,TGTGCCAGCAGCCCTATCTCTAGTGACCCCAATAGCTACGAGCAGTACTTC
few,TRBV6-6,TRBD1,TRBJ2-7,CASSYSLGTAFVQYF,TGTGCCAGCAGTTACTCGTTAGGGACAGCGTTCGTGCAGTACTTC
NA,TRBV27,NA,TRBJ2-7,CASSRPGSEQYF,TGTGCCAGCAGTCGTCCGGGTAGCGAGCAGTACTTC
few,TRBV27,TRBD2,TRBJ2-3,CASSFTSASSTDTQYF,TGTGCCAGCAGTTTTACTAGCGCCTCTAGCACAGATACGCAGTATTTT
few,TRBV7-9,NA,TRBJ2-6,CASTSAPGSGANVLTF,TGTGCCAGCACCTCGGCCCCTGGCTCTGGGGCCAACGTCCTGACTTTC
few,TRBV15,TRBD1,TRBJ2-1,CATSRTRDRIYNEQFF,TGTGCCACCAGCAGAACCCGGGACAGAATCTACAATGAGCAGTTCTTC
NA,TRBV2,NA,TRBJ2-2,CASSQSVPGELFF,TGTGCCAGCAGCCAAAGCGTTCCCGGGGAGCTGTTTTTT
once,TRBV20-1,TRBD1,TRBJ1-2,CSAERTGESGYTF,TGCAGTGCTGAGAGGACAGGGGAATCTGGCTACACCTTC
few,TRBV7-9,NA,TRBJ2-3,CASSLYAFDTDTQYF,TGTGCCAGCAGCTTATACGCCTTCGACACGGATACGCAGTATTTT
NA,TRBV10-3,TRBD1,TRBJ2-5,CAISDYRDREETQYF,TGTGCCATCAGTGATTATAGGGACAGAGAAGAGACCCAGTACTTC
NA,TRBV29-1,NA,TRBJ1-2,CSVAISYDYTF,TGCAGCGTTGCTATATCTTATGACTACACCTTC
few,TRBV29-1,NA,TRBJ1-1,CSVGGRARDEAFF,TGCAGCGTTGGGGGACGGGCTAGGGATGAAGCTTTCTTT
NA,TRBV7-9,NA,TRBJ2-2,CASSPRLPGELFF,TGTGCCAGCAGCCCAAGACTTCCCGGGGAGCTGTTTTTT
NA,TRBV4-2,NA,TRBJ2-5,CASSQGDLGPKETQYF,TGTGCCAGCAGCCAAGGGGACTTGGGTCCCAAAGAGACCCAGTACTTC
NA,TRBV7-9,TRBD2,TRBJ2-2,CASSLIRGGSTGELFF,TGTGCCAGCAGCTTAATCCGGGGGGGGAGCACCGGGGAGCTGTTTTTT
NA,TRBV5-1,NA,TRBJ1-1,CASSLATGRYTEAFF,TGCGCCAGCAGCTTGGCCACGGGCCGATACACTGAAGCTTTCTTT
few,TRBV3-1,NA,TRBJ2-3,CASSRGGNTDTQYF,TGTGCCAGCAGCCGGGGAGGTAACACAGATACGCAGTATTTT
NA,TRBV29-1,TRBD1,TRBJ1-2,CSVGQGESHTF,TGCAGCGTTGGACAGGGGGAATCGCACACCTTC
few,TRBV9,TRBD1,TRBJ1-4,CASSRGQAEYLNEKLFF,TGTGCCAGCAGCCGAGGACAGGCCGAATATCTTAATGAAAAACTGTTTTTT
many,TRBV20-1,TRBD1,TRBJ2-5,CSAFATGGGETQYF,TGCAGTGCGTTCGCAACAGGGGGCGGAGAGACCCAGTACTTC
NA,TRBV12-3/TRBV12-4,TRBD2,TRBJ2-1,CASSFGGIDEQFF,TGTGCCAGCAGTTTCGGGGGGATCGATGAGCAGTTCTTC
NA,TRBV28,TRBD1,TRBJ2-2,CASSSGTGGAVTGELFF,TGTGCCAGCAGTTCAGGGACAGGGGGCGCGGTCACCGGGGAGCTGTTTTTT
few,TRBV12-3/TRBV12-4,NA,TRBJ2-1,CASSLVLQGNNEQFF,TGTGCCAGCAGTTTGGTGTTACAGGGAAACAATGAGCAGTTCTTC
NA,TRBV28,NA,TRBJ2-7,CASTSQDHEQYF,TGTGCCAGCACGTCGCAGGACCACGAGCAGTACTTC
NA,TRBV7-8,NA,TRBJ2-7,CASSSPGGLNYEQYF,TGTGCCAGCAGCTCCCCGGGTGGACTCAACTACGAGCAGTACTTC
few,TRBV3-1,NA,TRBJ2-1,CASSQRGTGGHGYEQFF,TGTGCCAGCAGCCAACGTGGTACGGGCGGGCACGGGTATGAGCAGTTCTTC
few,TRBV7-9,NA,TRBJ1-1,CASSLDRETEAFF,TGTGCCAGCAGCTTAGACAGGGAGACTGAAGCTTTCTTT
NA,TRBV7-9,NA,TRBJ2-1,CASSPPDEQFF,TGTGCCAGCAGCCCACCCGATGAGCAGTTCTTC
many,TRBV5-6,NA,TRBJ2-5,CASSLRGFQETQYF,TGTGCCAGCAGCCTCAGGGGATTCCAAGAGACCCAGTACTTC
NA,TRBV12-3/TRBV12-4,NA,TRBJ2-4,CASTQGNIQYF,TGTGCCAGCACTCAAGGGAACATTCAGTACTTC
NA,TRBV27,NA,TRBJ2-7,CASADSSYEQYF,TGTGCCAGCGCTGACAGCTCCTACGAGCAGTACTTC
NA,TRBV2,NA,TRBJ2-2,CATRGYTGELFF,TGTGCCACCAGGGGCTACACCGGGGAGCTGTTTTTT
few,TRBV5-1,NA,TRBJ2-5,CASSLVVPSAQYF,TGCGCTAGCAGCTTGGTTGTCCCCTCCGCCCAGTACTTC
many,TRBV28,NA,TRBJ2-5,CASSLMAGETQYF,TGTGCCAGCAGTTTAATGGCCGGGGAGACCCAGTACTTC
few,TRBV12-3/TRBV12-4,TRBD2,TRBJ2-1,CASRLAGGVNEQFF,TGTGCCAGCAGGTTAGCGGGAGGGGTCAATGAGCAGTTCTTC
NA,TRBV19,NA,TRBJ2-6,CASRPHLSNVLTF,TGTGCCAGTAGGCCCCATTTATCCAACGTCCTGACTTTC
few,TRBV7-9,TRBD1,TRBJ1-2,CASSLQLGQGLNGYTF,TGTGCCAGCAGCTTACAGCTGGGACAGGGTTTAAATGGCTACACCTTC
many,TRBV29-1,NA,TRBJ2-7,CSVGTASYEQYF,TGCAGCGTTGGGACAGCCTCCTACGAGCAGTACTTC
few,TRBV10-3,NA,TRBJ2-1,CAITGTGYNEQFF,TGTGCCATCACCGGGACTGGCTACAATGAGCAGTTCTTC
NA,TRBV20-1,NA,TRBJ2-1,CSARPLRRASSYNEQFF,TGCAGTGCTAGGCCCCTTCGGAGGGCGAGCTCCTACAATGAGCAGTTCTTC
NA,TRBV4-1,TRBD1,TRBJ2-7,CASSHGSGQPYEQYF,TGCGCCAGCAGCCACGGGTCGGGACAGCCCTACGAGCAGTACTTC
NA,TRBV10-2,TRBD2,TRBJ2-2,CASRFLAGSTGELFF,TGCGCCAGCAGATTCTTAGCGGGTAGTACCGGGGAGCTGTTTTTT
few,TRBV6-6,NA,TRBJ2-1,CASSIDSSYNEQFF,TGTGCCAGCAGTATCGACAGTTCCTACAATGAGCAGTTCTTC
NA,TRBV28,NA,TRBJ2-7,CASSPTGYNLVDEQYF,TGTGCCAGCAGCCCCACAGGGTATAACCTCGTGGACGAGCAGTACTTC
NA,TRBV20-1,TRBD2,TRBJ2-5,CSAGAGGRETQYF,TGCAGTGCTGGAGCGGGGGGGCGAGAGACCCAGTACTTC
NA,TRBV20-1,TRBD1,TRBJ2-7,CSAAAGTGTYEQYF,TGCAGTGCCGCAGCCGGGACAGGGACCTACGAGCAGTACTTC
few,TRBV29-1,TRBD1,TRBJ1-3,CSVAPAGGNTIYF,TGCAGCGTTGCCCCAGCAGGGGGCAACACCATATATTTT